This TCR beta chain appears in the sequencing data of a study of blood T cell repertoires in COVID-19. Overall study context: Material from acute and convalescent COVID-19 was sourced from the United States, Italy and Spain. Sample material is recorded as cDNA or gDNA derived from T cells, B-cell-depleted T cells, or PBMCs.

In the original processing: The authors estimated nucleated cell counts from reference gene primer amplification. This table comes from immunoSEQ multiplex PCR, and its TCRdb copy is limited to in-frame clones, with some not included. V and J calls and clone size are as listed in that table; D and trimming were resolved from the DNA. The sample carries about 170,000 clones, over 75% recorded once. The CDR3 length is 13 residues. Germline loops: CDR1 SGHNT, CDR2 YYREEE (reference sequence). Trimming removed 1 base from V and 8 bases from J; junction bases left unmatched: 3. The source is a man between 65 and 85 years old with acute or convalescent COVID-19. The rearrangement links TRBV5-4 to TRBJ1-2, with 9 bases lining up with TRBD1. The sequencing input was peripheral blood. CDR3 nucleotide sequence: TGTGCCAGCAGCTTGACAGGGGGCTGGGGCTACACCTTC. Protein product: CASSLTGGWGYTF.